One and the same sample provided the 25 T cell receptor beta chains below, sequenced in a study of T cells in Graves' hyperthyroidism and ophthalmopathy. Amplification yielded TCR beta CDR3 regions, with RNA transcripts as the source. HTBI primers were the set used in a first-round RT-PCR of the TCR CDR3. TCRdb re-called the multiplex PCR reads through MiXCR, storing one row per CDR3 protein. The top ten clones hold 3.5% to 4% of a sample with more than 500,000 distinct CDR3 sequences, roughly 15% of them seen once. The sample comprised blood. Receptors were obtained from a woman in her thirties with Graves' hyperthyroidism.

The CDR3: CASRPPSGIVTGELFF. The CDR3 DNA reads TGTGCCAGCAGGCCACCTAGCGGGATTGTCACCGGGGAGCTGTTTTTT. This rearrangement joins TRBV6-2 or TRBV6-3 to TRBJ2-2, with 9 nucleotides matching TRBD2. Germline V gene lookup returns CDR1 MNHEY and CDR2 SVGEGT. V trimming: 6 bases; J trimming: 4 bases; junction bases outside the gene matches: 9. This CDR3 has 16 residues.

V is TRBV5-4 and J is TRBJ1-1; 7 bases fit TRBD1. The V and J ends lost 0 bases and 3 bases, in that order; junction bases with no gene match: 8. The CDR3 is 16 amino acids. Germline CDR1 SGHNT, CDR2 YYREEE (reference sequence). CDR3 sequence (DNA): TGTGCCAGCAGCTTGGGGACCGGGACAGTGGACACTGAAGCTTTCTTT. It yields the protein CASSLGTGTVDTEAFF.

There are many counts of this clonotype. This chain uses TRBV28 with TRBJ1-5; D not certain. Deletions cut 3 bases from V and 10 bases from J, with 13 bases between. The germline CDR1 and CDR2 sequences are MDHEN and SYDVKM. The CDR3 spans 13 residues. In DNA form, the CDR3 reads TGTGCCAGCAGTTTCAGTCCCCTGGGACCCCAGCATTTT. This gives the protein CASSFSPLGPQHF.

This clonotype was picked up many times. CDR3 in DNA: TGTGCCAGCAGCGGGGGTAAGGACCCTGAAGCTTTCTTT. As protein: CASSGGKDPEAFF. The V call is TRBV9, the J call TRBJ1-1; D is unresolved. Germline V gene data show CDR1 as SGDLS and CDR2 as YYNGEE. Trimming shortened V by 3 bases and J by 6 bases, and 12 bases separated the two germline ends. The CDR3 covers 13 residues.

This clonotype appeared a few times. CDR3 residues: CASSLTWTGTNTIYF. CDR3 DNA sequence: TGTGCCAGCAGTTTAACGTGGACAGGGACAAACACCATATATTTT. This chain joins TRBV28 and TRBJ1-3; 8 bases map to TRBD1. This CDR3 has 15 amino acids. CDR1 is MDHEN and CDR2 is SYDVKM in the germline V gene. J lost 6 bases, V lost 2 bases, and 6 bases had no gene match.

This clonotype was seen at least ten times. This chain links TRBV7-2 with TRBJ2-3; 9 positions match TRBD1. The junction had 5 bases not matched to a gene; V was cut back by 5 bases and J by 5 bases. Germline loops: CDR1 SGHTA, CDR2 FQGNSA. The CDR3 sequence is 14 residues long. CDR3 loop: CASSRDRVGDTQYF. The CDR3 bases are TGTGCCAGCAGCCGGGACAGGGTAGGAGATACGCAGTATTTT.

At least ten counts were recorded for this clonotype. The chain combines TRBV6-2 or TRBV6-3 with TRBJ2-1, with D tentatively TRBD2 (6 bases). From germline, CDR1 is MNHEY and CDR2 SVGEGT. Trimming cost V 0 bases and J 6 bases, with 15 bases left between them. The CDR3 consists of 16 residues. This chain's CDR3 is CASSYSWLARSNEQFF. As DNA, the CDR3 is TGTGCCAGCAGTTACTCGTGGCTAGCGCGTTCCAATGAGCAGTTCTTC.

In this sample, this clonotype turned up many times. The chain combines TRBV11-2 with TRBJ2-2, with a tentative D call TRBD1 (5 bases). V was clipped by 1 base and J by 3 bases, with 9 bases between them. The CDR3 is 15 amino acids. CDR1 is SGHAT, CDR2 FQNNGV, per germline. CDR3 protein: CASSLGQSDTGELFF. CDR3 coding DNA: TGTGCCAGCAGCTTAGGACAGAGCGACACCGGGGAGCTGTTTTTT. Full variable domain (rest looked up from reference TRBV11-2 and TRBJ2-2): EAGVAQSPRYKIIEKRQSVAFWCNPISGHATLYWYQQILGQGPKLLIQFQNNGVVDDSQLPKDRFSAERLKGVDSTLKIQPAKLEDSAVYLCASSLGQSDTGELFFGEGSRLTVL.

This clonotype was seen at least ten times. V usage is TRBV28 and J usage is TRBJ1-4, with 10 bases aligning to TRBD1. Germline values: CDR1 MDHEN, CDR2 SYDVKM. The trim removed 5 bases at V and 7 bases at J, leaving 7 bases unmatched. CDR3 length: 15 residues. The DNA for the CDR3 is TGTGCCAGCAGTCCCCCGGACAGGGGGTTTGAAAAACTGTTTTTT. It translates to CASSPPDRGFEKLFF.

At least ten counts were recorded for this clonotype. This rearrangement joins TRBV2 to TRBJ2-7; no firm D call. Germline V lookup: CDR1 SNHLY, CDR2 FYNNEI. This CDR3 region has 14 residues. V was trimmed by 1 base and J by 2 bases, leaving 9 bases between them. This chain's CDR3 is CASSEGASTYEQYF. In nucleotides, the CDR3 is TGTGCCAGCAGTGAAGGTGCCAGCACCTACGAGCAGTACTTC.

CDR3 nucleotides: TGCGCCAGCAGCGCGGGAGGGGGGGAACGTGAAGCTTTCTTT. This encodes CASSAGGGEREAFF. The chain joins TRBV5-1 to TRBJ1-1; D is possibly TRBD1 (6 bases). The V end was cut by 4 bases, the J end by 7 bases, with 17 bases between. The CDR3 totals 14 residues. Germline CDR1 SGHRS, CDR2 YFSETQ.

This clonotype came up many times. The rearrangement uses TRBV5-5 and TRBJ2-1; weak D call: TRBD2 (6 bases). V lost 2 bases and J lost 2, with 11 bases in between. The CDR3 contains 15 residues. CDR1 is SGHKS, CDR2 YYEKEE, per germline (reference sequence). The CDR3 is CASSFERVTYNEQFF. CDR3 nucleotide sequence: TGTGCCAGCAGCTTCGAGCGGGTTACCTACAATGAGCAGTTCTTC.

This clonotype was counted many times. The V and J genes are TRBV28 and TRBJ2-4; TRBD1 might be the D (5 bases). V was clipped by 3 bases and J by 1 base, with 7 bases between them. Germline V gives CDR1 MDHEN, CDR2 SYDVKM. The CDR3 sequence is 14 residues long. The CDR3, as DNA: TGTGCCAGCAGTTTCAAGGGGGCCAAAAACATTCAGTACTTC. Translation gives CASSFKGAKNIQYF. Complete variable domain (other parts from reference TRBV28 and TRBJ2-4): DVKVTQSSRYLVKRTGEKVFLECVQDMDHENMFWYRQDPGLGLRLIYFSYDVKMKEKGDIPEGYSVSREKKERFSLILESASTNQTSMYLCASSFKGAKNIQYFGAGTRLSVL.

This chain uses TRBV24-1 with TRBJ2-1; D is ambiguous. This CDR3 has 16 amino acids. V dropped 4 bases and J dropped 2 bases, with 14 bases sitting between them. Germline V gives CDR1 KGHDR, CDR2 SFDVKD. The CDR3 protein is CATSDPAHTTYNEQFF. CDR3 nucleotide sequence: TGTGCCACCAGTGACCCAGCCCACACAACCTACAATGAGCAGTTCTTC.

The chain uses TRBV20-1 and TRBJ2-7; 7 bases line up with TRBD1. Germline V CDR1 and CDR2: DFQATT, SNEGSKA (reference sequence). This CDR3 has 14 residues. With 5 bases clipped from V and 3 bases from J, the junction kept 10 bases outside the gene matches. CDR3 DNA: TGCAGTGCTCAGCCGACAGGGATGGTCTACGAGCAGTACTTC. Its translation: CSAQPTGMVYEQYF.

In its sample, this clonotype was seen a few times. The chain combines TRBV28 with TRBJ2-2; TRBD2 matches 7 bases. The CDR3 spans 15 residues. Germline loops: CDR1 MDHEN, CDR2 SYDVKM. The trim removed 6 bases at V and 7 bases at J, leaving 11 bases unmatched. In DNA form, the CDR3 reads TGTGCCAGCAGCCTCGGACTAGTATATGGCGGGGAGCTGTTTTTT. Residues: CASSLGLVYGGELFF.

Remarks on this clonotype: Since a much larger clone is just one base distant, this may be a read error. The rearrangement uses TRBV19 and TRBJ1-2, with 7 bases matching TRBD1. This CDR3 is built from 14 residues. The germline V gene encodes CDR1 LNHDA and CDR2 SQIVND (reference sequence). J lost 8 bases, V lost 7 bases, and 13 bases had no gene match. Here the CDR3 DNA reads TGTGCCAGTACCCCCCCGGGCAGGGGGAAAGGCTACACCTTC. Amino acid sequence: CASTPPGRGKGYTF.

This clonotype was seen repeatedly, ten times or more. V usage is TRBV2 and J usage is TRBJ2-1, with a weak D call TRBD2 (7 bases). The CDR3 loop spans 15 amino acids. Germline V gene lookup returns CDR1 SNHLY and CDR2 FYNNEI. Trimming took off 8 bases at V and 4 bases at J, with 18 bases between the two ends. The CDR3 region has the DNA TGTGCCAGCGGCTTAGGGGGGGACCATTACAATGAGCAGTTCTTC. Amino acid sequence: CASGLGGDHYNEQFF. The variable domain in full, completed from reference TRBV2 and TRBJ2-1, reads EPEVTQTPSHQVTQMGQEVILRCVPISNHLYFYWYRQILGQKVEFLVSFYNNEISEKSEIFDDQFSVERPDGSNFTLKIRSTKLEDSAMYFCASGLGGDHYNEQFFGPGTRLTVL.

This clonotype was counted at least ten times. This chain joins TRBV2 and TRBJ2-7; TRBD2 might be the D (5 bases). Per the germline V gene, CDR1 is SNHLY and CDR2 is FYNNEI. This CDR3 has 14 amino acids. V was pared by 4 bases and J by 2 bases, with 12 bases between. The CDR3 DNA is TGTGCCAGCAGTGCTGGACTGAGAGCCTACGAGCAGTACTTC. This codes for CASSAGLRAYEQYF.

This clonotype has at least ten counts. The gene calls are TRBV20-1 and TRBJ1-6; unclear D gene. Germline CDR1 is DFQATT and CDR2 is SNEGSKA (reference sequence). V was clipped by 6 bases and J by 6 bases, with 6 bases between them. The CDR3 spans 11 residues. The CDR3 DNA follows: TGCAGTGCCGAGGGTAATTCACCCCTCCACTTT. Protein sequence: CSAEGNSPLHF.

This clonotype was detected ten times or more. The chain couples TRBV30 to TRBJ1-5; D remains ambiguous. This CDR3 is 14 amino acids long. In germline, CDR1 is GTSNPN, CDR2 SVGIG (reference sequence). The germline V and J ends were trimmed by 2 bases and 0 bases, with 8 bases remaining between them. The CDR3 region has the DNA TGTGCCTGGAGTAGAGGCTCTAGCAATCAGCCCCAGCATTTT. It yields the protein CAWSRGSSNQPQHF.

This clonotype was counted ten times or more. The chain joins TRBV27 to TRBJ2-7, with TRBD2 identical over 10 bases. V lost 8 bases to trimming and J lost 7 bases; unmatched junction nucleotides: 11. This CDR3 is built from 14 residues. Germline values: CDR1 MNHEY, CDR2 SMNVEV (reference sequence). The CDR3 sequence is CASRGPSGSGEQYF. CDR3 nucleotides: TGTGCCAGCCGGGGGCCTAGCGGGAGTGGGGAGCAGTACTTC.

Many counts were recorded for this clonotype. The chain uses TRBV2 and TRBJ2-5; 8 bases agree with TRBD2. The junction had 10 bases not matched to a gene; V was cut back by 1 base and J by 0 bases. CDR3 length equals 18 residues. CDR1 is SNHLY, CDR2 FYNNEI, per germline. CDR3 coding DNA: TGTGCCAGCAGTGAAGGATCACTAGCGGTTTCGTACCAAGAGACCCAGTACTTC. The encoded protein is CASSEGSLAVSYQETQYF. The full variable domain, its missing parts supplied by reference TRBV2 and TRBJ2-5, is EPEVTQTPSHQVTQMGQEVILRCVPISNHLYFYWYRQILGQKVEFLVSFYNNEISEKSEIFDDQFSVERPDGSNFTLKIRSTKLEDSAMYFCASSEGSLAVSYQETQYFGPGTRLLVL.

The chain couples TRBV11-2 to TRBJ2-2, with 8 bases aligning to TRBD1. The germline CDR1 and CDR2 sequences are SGHAT and FQNNGV. The CDR3 is made up of 16 amino acids. The V gene end was trimmed by 5 bases and the J gene end by 5 bases; junction bases not matched to a gene: 10. The CDR3 DNA reads as TGTGCCAGCAGCCCCCCGGCAGGGGGCTTTACCGGGGAGCTGTTTTTT. Encoded protein: CASSPPAGGFTGELFF.

The chain recombines TRBV5-1 with TRBJ2-5; tentative D call: TRBD2 (6 bases). CDR1 and CDR2 (germline): SGHRS, YFSETQ. Trimming pared 0 bases from V and 5 bases from J, leaving 8 bases between. The CDR3 totals 13 residues. CDR3 nucleotides: TGCGCCAGCAGCTTGGTGGGGAGGGAGACCCAGTACTTC. Its protein is CASSLVGRETQYF.